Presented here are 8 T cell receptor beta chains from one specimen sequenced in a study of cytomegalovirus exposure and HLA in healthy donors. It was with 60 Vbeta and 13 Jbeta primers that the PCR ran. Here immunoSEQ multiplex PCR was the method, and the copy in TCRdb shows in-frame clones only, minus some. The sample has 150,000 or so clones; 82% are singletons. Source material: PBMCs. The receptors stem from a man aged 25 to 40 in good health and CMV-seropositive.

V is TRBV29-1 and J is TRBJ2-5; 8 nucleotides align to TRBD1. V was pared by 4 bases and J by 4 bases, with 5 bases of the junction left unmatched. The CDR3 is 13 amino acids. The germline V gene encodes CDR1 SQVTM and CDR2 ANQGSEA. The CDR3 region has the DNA TGCAGCGTTGGACAGGGGACAGGAGAGACCCAGTACTTC. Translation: CSVGQGTGETQYF.

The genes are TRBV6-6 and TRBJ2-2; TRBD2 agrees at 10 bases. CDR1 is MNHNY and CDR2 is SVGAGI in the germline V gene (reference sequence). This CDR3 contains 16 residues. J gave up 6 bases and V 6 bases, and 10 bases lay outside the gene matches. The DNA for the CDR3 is TGTGCCAGCAGCCCCCTGGGAGCGGGAGGGCCCGGGGAGCTGTTTTTT. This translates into CASSPLGAGGPGELFF.

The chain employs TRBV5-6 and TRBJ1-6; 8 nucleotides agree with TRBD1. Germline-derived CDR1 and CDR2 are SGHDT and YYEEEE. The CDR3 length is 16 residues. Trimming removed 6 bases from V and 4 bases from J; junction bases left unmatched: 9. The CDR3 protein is CASNKGQGNYNSPLHF. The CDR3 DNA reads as TGTGCCAGCAACAAAGGACAGGGCAATTATAATTCACCCCTCCACTTT.

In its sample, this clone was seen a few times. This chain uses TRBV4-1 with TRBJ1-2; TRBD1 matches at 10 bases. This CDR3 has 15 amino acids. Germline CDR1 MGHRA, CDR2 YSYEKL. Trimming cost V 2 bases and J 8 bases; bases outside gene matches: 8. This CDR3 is CASSQPTGGDGGYTF. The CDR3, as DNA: TGCGCCAGCAGCCAACCGACAGGGGGCGACGGGGGCTACACCTTC.

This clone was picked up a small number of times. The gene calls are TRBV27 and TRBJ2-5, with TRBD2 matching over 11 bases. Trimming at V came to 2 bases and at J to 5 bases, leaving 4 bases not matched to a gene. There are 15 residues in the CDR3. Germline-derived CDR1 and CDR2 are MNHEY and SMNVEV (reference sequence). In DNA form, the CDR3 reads TGTGCCAGCAGTTTAGGGACTAGCGGAAAGGAGACCCAGTACTTC. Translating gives CASSLGTSGKETQYF.

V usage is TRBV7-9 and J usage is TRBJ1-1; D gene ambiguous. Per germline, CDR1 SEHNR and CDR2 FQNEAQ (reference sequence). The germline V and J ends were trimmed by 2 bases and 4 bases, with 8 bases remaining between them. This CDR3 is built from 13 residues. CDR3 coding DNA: TGTGCCAGCAGCTTACCCCCTAGCACTGAAGCTTTCTTT. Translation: CASSLPPSTEAFF.

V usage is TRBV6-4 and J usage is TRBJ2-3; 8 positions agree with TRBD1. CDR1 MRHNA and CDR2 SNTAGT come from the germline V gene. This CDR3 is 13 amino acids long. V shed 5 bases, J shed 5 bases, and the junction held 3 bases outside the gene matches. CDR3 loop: CASSSDREDTQYF. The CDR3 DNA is TGTGCCAGCAGTTCGGACAGGGAAGATACGCAGTATTTT.

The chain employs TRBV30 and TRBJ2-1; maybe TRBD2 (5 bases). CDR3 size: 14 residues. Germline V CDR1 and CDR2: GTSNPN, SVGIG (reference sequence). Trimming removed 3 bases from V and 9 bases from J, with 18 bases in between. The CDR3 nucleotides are TGTGCCTGGAGAGCGGCAGGCCCCAACGGTGAGCAGTTCTTC. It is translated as CAWRAAGPNGEQFF.